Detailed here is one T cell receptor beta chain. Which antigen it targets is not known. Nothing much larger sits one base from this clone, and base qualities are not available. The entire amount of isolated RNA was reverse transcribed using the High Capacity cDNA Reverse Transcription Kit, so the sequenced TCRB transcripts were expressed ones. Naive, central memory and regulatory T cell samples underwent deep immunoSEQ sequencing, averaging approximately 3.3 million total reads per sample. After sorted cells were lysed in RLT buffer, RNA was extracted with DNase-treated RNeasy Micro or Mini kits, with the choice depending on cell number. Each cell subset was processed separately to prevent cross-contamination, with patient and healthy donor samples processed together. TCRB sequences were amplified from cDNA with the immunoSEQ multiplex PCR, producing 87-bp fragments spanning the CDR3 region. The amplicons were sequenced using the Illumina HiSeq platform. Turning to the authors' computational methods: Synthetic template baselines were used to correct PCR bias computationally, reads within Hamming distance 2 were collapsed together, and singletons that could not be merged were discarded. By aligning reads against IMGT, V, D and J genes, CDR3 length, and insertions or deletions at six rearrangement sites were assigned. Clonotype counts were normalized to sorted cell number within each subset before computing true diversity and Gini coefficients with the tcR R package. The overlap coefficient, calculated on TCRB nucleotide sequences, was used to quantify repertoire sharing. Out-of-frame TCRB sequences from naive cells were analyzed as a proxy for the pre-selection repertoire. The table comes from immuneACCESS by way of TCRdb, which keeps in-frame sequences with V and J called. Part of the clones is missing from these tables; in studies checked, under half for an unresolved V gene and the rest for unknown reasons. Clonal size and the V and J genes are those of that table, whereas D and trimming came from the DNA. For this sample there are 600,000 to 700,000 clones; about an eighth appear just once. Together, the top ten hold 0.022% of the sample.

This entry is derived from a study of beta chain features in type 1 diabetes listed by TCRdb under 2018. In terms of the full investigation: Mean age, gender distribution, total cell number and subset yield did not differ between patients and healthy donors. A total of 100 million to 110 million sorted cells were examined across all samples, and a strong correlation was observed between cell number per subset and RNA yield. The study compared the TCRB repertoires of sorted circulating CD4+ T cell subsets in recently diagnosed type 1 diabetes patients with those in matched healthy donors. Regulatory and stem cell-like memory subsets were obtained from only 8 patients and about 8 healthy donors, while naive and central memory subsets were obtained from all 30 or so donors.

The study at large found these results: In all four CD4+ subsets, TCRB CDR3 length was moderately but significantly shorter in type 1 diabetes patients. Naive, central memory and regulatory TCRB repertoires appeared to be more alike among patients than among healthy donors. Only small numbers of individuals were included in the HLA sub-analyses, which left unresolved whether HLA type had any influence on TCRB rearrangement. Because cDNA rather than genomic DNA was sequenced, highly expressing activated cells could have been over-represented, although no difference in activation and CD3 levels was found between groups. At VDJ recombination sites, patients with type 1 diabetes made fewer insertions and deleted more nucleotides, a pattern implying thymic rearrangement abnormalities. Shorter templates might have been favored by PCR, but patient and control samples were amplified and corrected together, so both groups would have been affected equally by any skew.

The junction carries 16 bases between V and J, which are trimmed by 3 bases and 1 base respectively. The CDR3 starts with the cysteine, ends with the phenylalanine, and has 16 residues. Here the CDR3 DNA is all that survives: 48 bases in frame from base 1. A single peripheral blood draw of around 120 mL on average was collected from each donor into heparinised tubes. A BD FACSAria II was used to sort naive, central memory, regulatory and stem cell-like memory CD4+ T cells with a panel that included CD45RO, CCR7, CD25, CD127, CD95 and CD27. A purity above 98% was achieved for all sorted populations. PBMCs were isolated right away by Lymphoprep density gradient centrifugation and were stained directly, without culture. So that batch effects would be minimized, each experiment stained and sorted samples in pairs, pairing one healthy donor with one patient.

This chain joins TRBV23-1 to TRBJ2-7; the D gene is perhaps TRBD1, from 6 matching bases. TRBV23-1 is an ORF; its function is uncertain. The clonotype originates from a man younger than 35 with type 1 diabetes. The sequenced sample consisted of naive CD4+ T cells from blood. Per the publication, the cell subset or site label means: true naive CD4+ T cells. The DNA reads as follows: TGCGCCAGCAGTCATCCCCCAGGGGCGATGTCCTACGAGCAGTACTTC. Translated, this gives CASSHPPGAMSYEQYF.